Following are 16 T cell receptor beta chains from one sample sequenced in a study of response to subunit inactivated influenza vaccine. TCRdb itself ran the RT-PCR reads through MiXCR, one entry per CDR3 protein. The table records under 200,000 distinct CDR3 sequences, approximately 12% of them present only once. These same records also appear under a second study, on T cells expressing NK-cell markers. That work states: Researchers built TCR beta cDNA using 5'RACE template switching with UMIs.

Sequenced material: CD8+ T cells sorted from PBMCs, taken about 12 days after vaccination. The receptors derive from a man aged 50-60 years who received an inactivated influenza vaccine.

The CDR3 DNA follows: TGCAGCGTTGTCATTAGCGGGAGCTACGAGCAGTACTTC. This codes for CSVVISGSYEQYF. The chain is built from TRBV29-1 and TRBJ2-7, with 9 bases that match TRBD2. This CDR3 is built from 13 residues. J gave up 3 bases and V 4 bases, and 4 bases lay outside the gene matches. Germline V gene lookup returns CDR1 SQVTM and CDR2 ANQGSEA.

This clonotype was observed a few times. The CDR3 DNA reads as TGTGCCAGCAGCTCAATAGCGGGAGTCGCAGATACGCAGTATTTT. The encoded protein is CASSSIAGVADTQYF. The chain links TRBV11-2 to TRBJ2-3; 9 bases fit TRBD2. This CDR3 has 15 residues. Looked up from germline, CDR1 is SGHAT and CDR2 is FQNNGV. V gave up 4 bases and J gave up 4 bases; unmatched junction bases: 6.

The chain joins TRBV6-6 to TRBJ2-1; 9 nucleotides line up with TRBD1. The length of the CDR3 is 12 residues. The germline V gene has CDR1 MNHNY and CDR2 SVGAGI (reference sequence). V gave up 5 bases and J gave up 16 bases; unmatched junction bases: 9. CDR3 amino acids: CASSLRGDRDFF. The CDR3 DNA sequence: TGTGCCAGCAGTCTCCGGGGGGACAGGGATTTCTTC.

This clonotype turned up a few times. The chain has TRBV20-1 and TRBJ2-3; TRBD2 agrees at 12 bases. J was trimmed by 0 bases and V by 6 bases; bases with no gene match: 19. Germline CDR1 is DFQATT and CDR2 is SNEGSKA (reference sequence). This CDR3 contains 20 residues. DNA of the CDR3: TGCAGTGCCACGACTAGCGGGGGACAGACGTTTTCCACTAGCACAGATACGCAGTATTTT. It translates to CSATTSGGQTFSTSTDTQYF.

In this sample, this clonotype turned up a few times. The chain joins TRBV24-1 to TRBJ2-1; TRBD1 agrees at 7 bases. Per the germline V gene, CDR1 is KGHDR and CDR2 is SFDVKD. The ends lost 4 bases at V and 6 bases at J; junction bases unmatched: 11. There are 16 residues in the CDR3. The CDR3 here is CATSDSRQGRGNEQFF. The CDR3 coding sequence is TGTGCCACCAGTGACAGCCGACAGGGCCGGGGCAATGAGCAGTTCTTC.

This chain joins TRBV27 and TRBJ1-5, with D possibly TRBD1 on 5 matching bases. CDR1 and CDR2 (germline): MNHEY, SMNVEV (reference sequence). Trimming took off 5 bases at V and 0 bases at J, with 17 bases between the two ends. The CDR3 extends over 17 amino acids. CDR3 sequence (DNA): TGTGCCAGCAGTCCTGGACACTTAGGGTATAGCAATCAGCCCCAGCATTTT. Amino acids: CASSPGHLGYSNQPQHF.

In DNA, the CDR3 is TGTGCCAGCAGTTCATGGGTTAACTCCTACAATGAGCAGTTCTTC. Translated, it gives CASSSWVNSYNEQFF. The chain combines TRBV7-8 with TRBJ2-1; D remains unclear. The CDR3 loop spans 15 amino acids. In germline, CDR1 is SGHVS, CDR2 FQNEAQ. V shed 6 bases and J shed 0 bases, with 12 bases lying between them.

This clonotype has a handful of counts. The rearrangement uses TRBV7-9 and TRBJ1-5; D remains unclear. The germline V and J ends were trimmed by 0 bases and 7 bases, with 10 bases remaining between them. The germline V gene has CDR1 SEHNR and CDR2 FQNEAQ (reference sequence). CDR3 size: 14 residues. CDR3 nucleotides: TGTGCCAGCAGCTTAGCCCCGGTCGGGCAGCCCCAGCATTTT. This encodes CASSLAPVGQPQHF.

This clonotype was seen ten or more times. The CDR3 sequence is CASSFPVETQYF. CDR3 bases: TGTGCCAGCAGCTTTCCAGTGGAGACCCAGTACTTC. The chain has TRBV7-9 and TRBJ2-5, with D unresolved. Germline V CDR1 and CDR2: SEHNR, FQNEAQ (reference sequence). The CDR3 is made up of 12 amino acids. Trimming took 3 bases from V and 5 from J, leaving 7 bases between them.

This clonotype was recorded at least ten times. The genes are TRBV29-1 and TRBJ2-1; the D gene could be TRBD1 or TRBD2 (5 bases each). Germline V gives CDR1 SQVTM, CDR2 ANQGSEA. The V end was cut by 6 bases, the J end by 4 bases, with 7 bases between. The CDR3 contains 11 residues. The CDR3 protein is CSVGVYNEQFF. CDR3 coding DNA: TGCAGCGTGGGGGTATACAATGAGCAGTTCTTC.

This clonotype appeared a few times. This chain uses TRBV27 with TRBJ2-7; the match to TRBD2 covers 8 bases. V was pared by 6 bases and J by 3 bases, with 4 bases of the junction left unmatched. Germline CDR1 and CDR2: MNHEY and SMNVEV (reference sequence). The CDR3 is 13 residues long. The CDR3 DNA reads as TGTGCCAGCAGCCCCGGGAGGGTCTACGAGCAGTACTTC. It is translated as CASSPGRVYEQYF.

The chain uses TRBV4-3 and TRBJ2-7, with D possibly being TRBD2 (6 bases). Trimming pared 4 bases from V and 3 bases from J, leaving 22 bases between. This CDR3 is built from 17 residues. CDR1 and CDR2 (germline): LGHNA, YSLEER. The CDR3 spells CASSPSPTSGYVYEQYF. The DNA for the CDR3 is TGCGCCAGCAGCCCCTCCCCTACGAGCGGGTATGTCTACGAGCAGTACTTC.

The table lists this clonotype with a few counts. A single base separates this from a much larger clone, so it may be a read error. The chain uses TRBV9 and TRBJ2-7, with D possibly matching TRBD2 (5 bases). Germline V gene data show CDR1 as SGDLS and CDR2 as YYNGEE. The CDR3 has 14 amino acids. The CDR3 sequence is CAISEGTLFYEQYF. The CDR3 DNA sequence: TGTGCCATCAGCGAGGGCACCTTATTCTACGAGCAGTACTTC.

J is TRBJ2-1 and V is TRBV3-1; 7 bases are shared with TRBD1. The CDR3 covers 15 residues. V trimming: 5 bases; J trimming: 4 bases; junction bases outside the gene matches: 8. CDR1 and CDR2 (germline): LGHDT, YNNKEL (reference sequence). DNA for the CDR3: TGTGCCAGCAGCTTTACCGGGACAGTTTACAATGAGCAGTTCTTC. Its translation is CASSFTGTVYNEQFF.

This clonotype was counted many times. The genes are TRBV10-3 and TRBJ2-1, with a weak D call TRBD1 (6 bases). CDR1 is ENHRY, CDR2 SYGVKD, per germline. The germline V and J ends were trimmed by 6 bases and 6 bases, with 12 bases remaining between them. The length of the CDR3 is 13 residues. CDR3 sequence: CAIRGTGSNEQFF. CDR3 nucleotide sequence: TGTGCCATCAGGGGCACAGGGTCCAATGAGCAGTTCTTC.

This clonotype has a handful of counts. This rearrangement joins TRBV7-9 to TRBJ1-5; D unclear. V was clipped by 2 bases and J by 1 base, with 9 bases between them. This CDR3 is 15 amino acids long. CDR1 and CDR2 from the germline V gene are SEHNR and FQNEAQ (reference sequence). The CDR3, as DNA: TGTGCCAGCAGCTTATCGGGAGGAAGCAATCAGCCCCAGCATTTT. Translation gives CASSLSGGSNQPQHF.